One sample yielded the 3 T cell receptor beta chains listed below, sequenced in a study of blood T cell repertoires in COVID-19. TCRdb keeps only in-frame clones here, not all; method: immunoSEQ multiplex PCR. The sample lists hundreds of thousands of clones, about 85% occurring once. The sequenced sample was peripheral blood. Receptors were obtained from a woman between 18 and 29 years old who had recovered from COVID-19.

The chain recombines TRBV13 with TRBJ1-5; D perhaps matches TRBD1 (5 bases). Germline lookup yields CDR1 PRHDT and CDR2 FYEKMQ (reference sequence). V dropped 5 bases and J dropped 3 bases, with 17 bases sitting between them. The CDR3 extends over 16 amino acids. Here the CDR3 DNA reads TGTGCCAGCAGCCTACGGGCAGGAGGGGACAATCAGCCCCAGCATTTT. Encoded protein: CASSLRAGGDNQPQHF.

This clone was seen a handful of times. The chain carries TRBV7-7 and TRBJ2-7; D remains unclear. This CDR3 has 10 amino acids. V gave up 8 bases and J gave up 4 bases, with 6 bases separating them. Per germline, CDR1 SSHAT and CDR2 FNYEAQ (reference sequence). CDR3 residues: CASSLYEQYF. For the CDR3, the DNA is TGTGCCAGCTCTCTATACGAGCAGTACTTC.

The rearrangement joins TRBV4-2 to TRBJ2-3; 7 bases are shared with TRBD2. The CDR3 spans 18 residues. Germline loops: CDR1 LGHNA, CDR2 YNFKEQ. J gave up 0 bases and V 1 base, and 10 bases lay outside the gene matches. In nucleotides, the CDR3 is TGTGCCAGCAGCCAAGCCCTACTAGCGTACACTAGCACAGATACGCAGTATTTT. This encodes CASSQALLAYTSTDTQYF.